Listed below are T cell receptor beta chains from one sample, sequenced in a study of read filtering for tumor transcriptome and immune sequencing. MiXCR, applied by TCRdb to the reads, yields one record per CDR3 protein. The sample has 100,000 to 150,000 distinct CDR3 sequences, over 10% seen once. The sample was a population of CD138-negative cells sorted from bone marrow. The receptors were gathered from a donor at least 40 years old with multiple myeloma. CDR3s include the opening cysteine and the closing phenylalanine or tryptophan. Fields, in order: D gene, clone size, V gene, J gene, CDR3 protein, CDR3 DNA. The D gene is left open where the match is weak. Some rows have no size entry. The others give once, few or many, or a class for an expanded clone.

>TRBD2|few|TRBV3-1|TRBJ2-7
CASSHIPLAGGYEQYF
TGTGCCAGCAGCCATATCCCACTAGCGGGAGGATACGAGCAGTACTTC
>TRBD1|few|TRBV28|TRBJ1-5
CASSIRQGYSNQPLHF
TGTGCCAGCAGTATACGACAGGGGTATAGTAATCAGCCCCTGCATTTT
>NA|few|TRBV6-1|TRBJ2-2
CASSKRGGRITGELFF
TGTGCCAGCAGCAAGAGGGGGGGAAGAATCACCGGGGAGCTGTTTTTT
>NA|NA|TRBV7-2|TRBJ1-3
CASSSKASSGSTIYF
TGTGCCAGCAGCTCAAAGGCGAGCTCTGGAAGCACCATATATTTT
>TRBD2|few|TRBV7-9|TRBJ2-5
CASSPRGLAGQETQYF
TGTGCCAGCAGCCCACGGGGACTAGCGGGGCAAGAGACCCAGTACTTC
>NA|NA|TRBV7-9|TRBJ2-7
CASSGGGRGSDEQYF
TGTGCCAGCAGCGGCGGGGGCAGGGGGTCGGACGAGCAGTACTTC
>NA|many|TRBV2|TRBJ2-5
CASSDNTLGETQYF
TGTGCCAGCAGTGACAACACTCTAGGGGAGACCCAGTACTTC
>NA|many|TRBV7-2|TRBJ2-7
CASSYPRGSYEQYF
TGTGCCAGCAGCTACCCCCGAGGCTCCTACGAGCAGTACTTC
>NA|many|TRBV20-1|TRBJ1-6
CSARGGPAALHF
TGCAGTGCTAGAGGAGGGCCCGCAGCCCTCCACTTT
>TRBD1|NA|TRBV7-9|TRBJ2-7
CASSSDWTGVGYEQYF
TGTGCCAGCAGCTCCGATTGGACAGGGGTTGGCTACGAGCAGTACTTC
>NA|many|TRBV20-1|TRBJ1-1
CSAKFMNTEAFF
TGCAGTGCCAAATTTATGAACACTGAAGCTTTCTTT
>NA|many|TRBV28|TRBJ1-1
CASTPGEELTEAFF
TGTGCCAGCACCCCCGGAGAGGAGCTCACTGAAGCTTTCTTT
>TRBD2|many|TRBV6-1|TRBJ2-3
CASSPGLGRDTQYF
TGTGCCAGCAGTCCGGGACTAGGGAGGGATACGCAGTATTTT
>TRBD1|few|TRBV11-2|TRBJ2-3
CASSFRTGGLRGGTDTQYF
TGTGCCAGCAGCTTCCGGACAGGGGGCCTGAGGGGTGGCACAGATACGCAGTATTTT
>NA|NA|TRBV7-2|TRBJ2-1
CASSLKIGGPNNEQFF
TGTGCCAGCAGCTTAAAAATAGGGGGGCCAAACAATGAGCAGTTCTTC
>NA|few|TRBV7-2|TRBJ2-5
CASSPGTLETQYF
TGTGCCAGCAGCCCGGGGACTTTGGAGACCCAGTACTTC
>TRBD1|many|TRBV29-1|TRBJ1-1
CSVPGAGGFTEAFF
TGCAGCGTCCCAGGGGCAGGGGGCTTTACTGAAGCTTTCTTT
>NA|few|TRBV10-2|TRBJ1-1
CASKTGNTEAFF
TGCGCCAGCAAAACGGGGAACACTGAAGCTTTCTTT
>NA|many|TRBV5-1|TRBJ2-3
CASSVTASTDTQYF
TGCGCCAGCAGCGTGACAGCTAGCACAGATACGCAGTATTTT
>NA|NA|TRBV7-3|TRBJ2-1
CASSSGRANNEQFF
TGTGCCAGCAGCTCGGGCAGGGCTAACAATGAGCAGTTCTTC
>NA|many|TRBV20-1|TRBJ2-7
CSARSMGYEQYF
TGCAGTGCTAGATCGATGGGCTACGAGCAGTACTTC
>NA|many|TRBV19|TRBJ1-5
CASSIDTGYSNQPQHF
TGTGCCAGTAGTATAGACACAGGATATAGCAATCAGCCCCAGCATTTT
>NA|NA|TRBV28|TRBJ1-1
CASSSYGGYGTEAFF
TGTGCCAGCAGTTCCTACGGGGGTTATGGCACTGAAGCTTTCTTT
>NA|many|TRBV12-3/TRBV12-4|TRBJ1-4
CASSFSGRRNEKLFF
TGTGCCAGCAGTTTTTCCGGACGGAGAAATGAAAAACTGTTTTTT
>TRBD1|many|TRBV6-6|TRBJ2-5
CASSYTHRDRFDKETQYF
TGTGCCAGCAGTTACACACACCGGGACAGGTTCGATAAAGAGACCCAGTACTTC
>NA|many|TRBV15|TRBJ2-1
CATSRETLVRPSSYNEQFF
TGTGCCACCAGCAGAGAAACTCTGGTGAGACCGAGCTCCTACAATGAGCAGTTCTTC
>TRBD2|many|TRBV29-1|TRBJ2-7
CSAGGTSGTYEQYF
TGCAGCGCCGGGGGGACTAGCGGAACCTACGAGCAGTACTTC
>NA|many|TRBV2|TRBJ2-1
CASSLQGSQYNEQFF
TGCGCCAGCAGTCTCCAGGGTAGTCAATACAATGAGCAGTTCTTC
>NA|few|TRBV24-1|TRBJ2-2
CATRNSGNTGELFF
TGTGCCACCCGTAACTCCGGGAACACCGGGGAGCTGTTTTTT
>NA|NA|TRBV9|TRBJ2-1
CASSWGTPPGEQFF
TGTGCCAGCAGCTGGGGGACGCCCCCAGGTGAGCAGTTCTTC
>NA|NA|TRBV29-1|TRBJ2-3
CSVPRWGEESDTQYF
TGCAGCGTACCCAGATGGGGTGAGGAGTCAGATACGCAGTATTTT
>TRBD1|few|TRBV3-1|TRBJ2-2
CASSRPNRGRVTGELFF
TGTGCCAGCAGCCGCCCCAACAGGGGTAGGGTTACCGGGGAGCTGTTTTTT
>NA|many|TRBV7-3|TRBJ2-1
CASSPPGTQGNEQFF
TGTGCCAGCAGCCCGCCCGGGACCCAAGGCAATGAGCAGTTCTTC
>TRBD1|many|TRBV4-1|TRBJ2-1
CASRRQGLGEQFF
TGCGCCAGCAGGCGACAGGGTCTCGGGGAGCAGTTCTTC
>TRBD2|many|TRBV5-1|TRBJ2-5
CASSLGLAGPQETQYF
TGCGCCAGCAGCTTGGGACTAGCGGGTCCCCAAGAGACCCAGTACTTC
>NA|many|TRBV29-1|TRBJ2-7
CSVEEQGEGYEQYF
TGCAGCGTTGAGGAACAGGGAGAGGGCTACGAGCAGTACTTC
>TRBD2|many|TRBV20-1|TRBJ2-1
CSARDPGGPRNEQFF
TGCAGTGCTAGAGATCCGGGGGGGCCCCGCAATGAGCAGTTCTTC
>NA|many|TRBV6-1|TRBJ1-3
CASIRQANSGNTIYF
TGTGCCAGCATCAGGCAGGCCAACTCTGGAAACACCATATATTTT
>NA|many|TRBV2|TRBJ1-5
CASKSGQYNQPQHF
TGTGCCAGCAAATCAGGGCAATACAATCAGCCCCAGCATTTT
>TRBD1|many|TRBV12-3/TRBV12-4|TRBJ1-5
CASRLDRGLGQPQHF
TGTGCCAGCAGACTGGACAGGGGGCTTGGTCAGCCCCAGCATTTT
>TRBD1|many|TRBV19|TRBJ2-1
CASSPPGTGLRDEQFF
TGTGCCAGTTCACCACCCGGGACAGGTCTAAGGGATGAGCAGTTCTTC
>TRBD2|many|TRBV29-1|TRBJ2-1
CSVLGLARNNEQFF
TGCAGCGTTCTGGGACTAGCGAGAAACAATGAGCAGTTCTTC
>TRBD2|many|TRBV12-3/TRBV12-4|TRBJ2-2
CASRLGTRLTGELFF
TGTGCCAGCAGACTCGGGACTAGACTAACCGGGGAGCTGTTTTTT
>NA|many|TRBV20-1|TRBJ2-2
CSASGGGISGELFF
TGCAGTGCTAGCGGAGGTGGTATTTCCGGGGAGCTGTTTTTT
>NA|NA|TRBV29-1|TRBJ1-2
CSVSSAGNTF
TGCAGCGTAAGTTCGGCTGGCAACACCTTC
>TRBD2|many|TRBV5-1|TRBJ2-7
CASSLGLAGTYEQYF
TGCGCCAGCAGCTTGGGACTAGCGGGCACCTACGAGCAGTACTTC